The 26 T cell receptor beta chains listed next were all sequenced from one sample in a study of blood T cell repertoires in COVID-19. TCRdb's copy holds only in-frame clones and misses some; the assay was immunoSEQ multiplex PCR. Among 270,000 or so clones listed, 85% to 90% were seen once. The sample taken for sequencing was peripheral blood. The source is a human donor in a cohort sampled during active COVID-19.

The chain links TRBV6-4 to TRBJ2-3; D remains ambiguous. Between the trimmed V and J ends, which lost 0 bases and 2 bases, there was a span of 12 bases. The germline gives CDR1 MRHNA, CDR2 SNTAGT. The CDR3 has 16 amino acids. Here the CDR3 DNA reads TGTGCCAGCAGTGACTCTTACGGTTTCGACACAGATACGCAGTATTTT. It encodes CASSDSYGFDTDTQYF.

This chain joins TRBV19 and TRBJ2-4, with 7 bases identical to TRBD1. The V gene end was trimmed by 5 bases and the J gene end by 0 bases; junction bases not matched to a gene: 4. Per the germline V gene, CDR1 is LNHDA and CDR2 is SQIVND (reference sequence). The CDR3 loop spans 15 amino acids. The CDR3 loop reads CASSVGQLAKNIQYF. CDR3 in DNA: TGTGCCAGTAGTGTGGGACAGCTAGCCAAAAACATTCAGTACTTC.

V usage is TRBV11-3 and J usage is TRBJ2-3, with D unclear. CDR1 is SGHNT and CDR2 is YENEEA in the germline V gene. The V end lost 5 bases, the J end lost 8 bases, and 14 bases lay between the germline ends. The CDR3 spans 13 residues. CDR3 nucleotide sequence: TGTGCCAGCAGCCTCCGACATATGGGTACGCAGTATTTT. Encoded protein: CASSLRHMGTQYF.

This chain uses TRBV5-1 with TRBJ2-1; 15 nucleotides agree with TRBD2. After removal of 3 bases from V and 7 bases from J, the junction contained 5 bases not matched to a gene. CDR3 length: 16 amino acids. The germline V gene has CDR1 SGHRS and CDR2 YFSETQ. The CDR3 here is CASSSGLAGGKNEQFF. CDR3 coding DNA: TGCGCCAGCAGCTCCGGACTAGCGGGAGGGAAAAATGAGCAGTTCTTC.

This chain joins TRBV19 and TRBJ1-5; TRBD1 matches 7 bases. Germline V lookup: CDR1 LNHDA, CDR2 SQIVND (reference sequence). This CDR3 region has 16 residues. Unmatched junction bases numbered 8, after V lost 6 bases and J lost 0 bases. CDR3 protein: CASRTTGSSSNQPQHF. CDR3 bases: TGTGCCAGTAGAACGACAGGGTCTTCTAGCAATCAGCCCCAGCATTTT.

In its sample, this clone was seen once. The chain has TRBV6-1 and TRBJ2-3; TRBD2 might be the D (5 bases). The CDR3 spans 14 residues. Germline CDR1 is MNHNS and CDR2 is SASEGT. Trimming left V 0 bases short and J 2 bases short, with 6 bases between. The CDR3 nucleotides read TGTGCCAGCAGTGAAGCGGGAGCCACAGATACGCAGTATTTT. Translating it yields CASSEAGATDTQYF.

This chain joins TRBV18 and TRBJ1-4; weak D call: TRBD1 (6 bases). Germline-derived CDR1 and CDR2 are KGHSH and LQKENI. The CDR3 totals 13 residues. Between the trimmed V and J ends, which lost 0 bases and 10 bases, there was a span of 9 bases. For the CDR3, the DNA is TGTGCCAGCTCACCACCTTTAGGGGGAAAACTGTTTTTT. Amino acids: CASSPPLGGKLFF.

This clone showed up just a few times. V usage is TRBV6-4 and J usage is TRBJ1-1; D gene uncertain. Looked up from germline, CDR1 is MRHNA and CDR2 is SNTAGT. Trimming stripped 10 bases from V and 1 base from J, with 10 bases between. The CDR3 loop spans 12 amino acids. As DNA, the CDR3 is TGTGCCACCCTAGGAGCGAACACTGAAGCTTTCTTT. It codes for CATLGANTEAFF.

The CDR3 here is CASSLGQIRNQPQHF. The CDR3 region has the DNA TGTGCCAGCAGCTTGGGGCAGATACGCAATCAGCCCCAGCATTTT. This rearrangement joins TRBV5-6 to TRBJ1-5; D gene uncertain. The length of the CDR3 is 15 residues. Trimming took off 0 bases at V and 2 bases at J, with 9 bases between the two ends. In germline, CDR1 is SGHDT, CDR2 YYEEEE.

The genes are TRBV5-8 and TRBJ2-3; 7 bases align to TRBD1. This CDR3 spans 14 amino acids. V shed 7 bases and J 2 bases; nucleotides not matched to a gene: 7. Germline V CDR1 and CDR2: SGHTS, YDEGEE. The CDR3 region is CASGRTGPTDTQYF. CDR3 DNA: TGTGCCAGCGGCAGGACAGGACCCACAGATACGCAGTATTTT.

The V gene is TRBV11-2, the J gene TRBJ1-6; 7 bases align to TRBD1. CDR3 length: 15 amino acids. The germline V gene encodes CDR1 SGHAT and CDR2 FQNNGV. Unmatched junction bases numbered 5, after V lost 4 bases and J lost 5 bases. The DNA for the CDR3 is TGTGCCAGCAGCTCGGCCGGGACAGATAATTCACCCCTCCACTTT. Its translation is CASSSAGTDNSPLHF.

Only a few counts were recorded for this clone. This chain links TRBV18 with TRBJ1-2; no definite D call. The germline gives CDR1 KGHSH, CDR2 LQKENI. V lost 2 bases and J lost 8, with 12 bases in between. The CDR3 extends over 13 amino acids. The CDR3: CASSPESDWGYTF. CDR3 nucleotides: TGTGCCAGCTCACCAGAGTCAGACTGGGGCTACACCTTC.

The V gene is TRBV5-1, the J gene TRBJ1-1; TRBD1 is a possible D gene (5 bases). Germline V gives CDR1 SGHRS, CDR2 YFSETQ. Trimming pared 4 bases from V and 2 bases from J, leaving 9 bases between. The CDR3 is made up of 13 amino acids. The CDR3 nucleotides read TGCGCCAGCAGCGTGACAGTTAACACTGAAGCTTTCTTT. As protein: CASSVTVNTEAFF.

The chain links TRBV4-3 to TRBJ2-6; maybe TRBD1 (6 bases). CDR1 and CDR2 (germline): LGHNA, YSLEER. This CDR3 is built from 17 residues. Trimming stripped 1 base from V and 4 bases from J, with 14 bases between. CDR3 sequence: CASSQAPDSPGANVLTF. The CDR3 DNA is TGCGCCAGCAGCCAAGCCCCGGACAGTCCAGGGGCCAACGTCCTGACTTTC.

The rearrangement uses TRBV29-1 and TRBJ1-4; 7 bases fit TRBD1. Germline V lookup: CDR1 SQVTM, CDR2 ANQGSEA. The CDR3 extends over 14 amino acids. V was pared by 4 bases and J by 10 bases, with 12 bases of the junction left unmatched. CDR3 sequence reads: CSVGPQRSGGKLFF. The CDR3 DNA sequence: TGCAGCGTTGGCCCTCAGCGATCAGGGGGAAAACTGTTTTTT.

V is TRBV19 and J is TRBJ2-7; TRBD1 is a possible D gene (6 bases). Per germline, CDR1 LNHDA and CDR2 SQIVND (reference sequence). This CDR3 comprises 15 residues. Trimming removed 6 bases from V and 2 bases from J, with 17 bases in between. CDR3 bases: TGTGCCAGTAGCCCAACCTTGGGGGCAGCCTACGAGCAGTACTTC. Translating gives CASSPTLGAAYEQYF.

The gene calls are TRBV19 and TRBJ2-3; a weak D match, TRBD1 (5 bases). CDR1 and CDR2 (germline): LNHDA, SQIVND (reference sequence). CDR3 length equals 13 residues. V dropped 2 bases and J dropped 6 bases, with 9 bases sitting between them. Written as DNA, the CDR3 is TGTGCCAGTAGTATAAAGGGGCCGGATACGCAGTATTTT. Protein: CASSIKGPDTQYF.

The V and J genes are TRBV7-9 and TRBJ1-1, with TRBD1 as a possible D gene (5 bases). V dropped 1 base and J dropped 2 bases, with 11 bases sitting between them. The germline CDR1 and CDR2 sequences are SEHNR and FQNEAQ (reference sequence). The CDR3 is made up of 15 amino acids. CDR3 sequence reads: CASSLGQGSNTEAFF. CDR3 coding DNA: TGTGCCAGCAGCTTAGGGCAGGGATCCAACACTGAAGCTTTCTTT.

The rearrangement joins TRBV5-1 to TRBJ2-3; D is perhaps TRBD1 (6 bases). CDR3 length: 15 residues. The germline gives CDR1 SGHRS, CDR2 YFSETQ. Trimming left V 4 bases short and J 8 bases short, with 20 bases between. CDR3 nucleotide sequence: TGCGCCAGCAGCGCCGATTGGACAACAGGGTCTACGCAGTATTTT. This translates into CASSADWTTGSTQYF.

This clone was observed a handful of times. The genes are TRBV27 and TRBJ2-2; 9 nucleotides match TRBD2. Germline assignment: CDR1 MNHEY and CDR2 SMNVEV (reference sequence). Trimming cost V 2 bases and J 7 bases; bases outside gene matches: 8. The CDR3 contains 16 residues. The CDR3 region is CASSLRGSGSVGELFF. The CDR3 DNA is TGTGCCAGCAGTTTAAGGGGTAGCGGGAGCGTCGGGGAGCTGTTTTTT.

This chain joins TRBV4-1 and TRBJ2-6; 12 nucleotides agree with TRBD1. J gave up 1 base and V 0 bases, and 4 bases lay outside the gene matches. CDR1 and CDR2 (germline): MGHRA, YSYEKL. The CDR3 runs 19 residues. CDR3 amino acids: CASSQEPGQGASGANVLTF. The CDR3 DNA sequence: TGCGCCAGCAGCCAAGAACCGGGACAGGGGGCTTCTGGGGCCAACGTCCTGACTTTC.

Only one count was recorded for this clone. The V call is TRBV21-1, the J call TRBJ1-4; the D call of TRBD1 is as the table states it, not checked on the DNA. TRBV21-1 is deemed a pseudogene. The CDR3 extends over 16 amino acids. CDR3 amino acids: CASSARTGPHNEKLFF. CDR3 sequence (DNA): TGTGCCAGCAGCGCCAGGACAGGGCCACATAATGAAAAACTGTTTTTT.

The chain employs TRBV21-1 and TRBJ2-1; TRBD1 reflects the table's D call only, with no check against the DNA. TRBV21-1 is a pseudogene. The CDR3 runs 14 residues. The CDR3 reads CASSTTDRGYEQFF. As DNA, the CDR3 is TGTGCCAGCAGCACAACGGACAGGGGCTATGAGCAGTTCTTC.

The chain recombines TRBV5-1 with TRBJ2-7; 7 bases are a match to TRBD1. The ends lost 3 bases at V and 4 bases at J; junction bases unmatched: 4. The CDR3 has 13 residues. From germline, CDR1 is SGHRS and CDR2 YFSETQ. For the CDR3, the DNA is TGCGCCAGCAGCTCCCCACAGGGGTACGAGCAGTACTTC. Its protein is CASSSPQGYEQYF.

The chain has TRBV7-8 and TRBJ2-3; D not resolved. The CDR3 covers 16 residues. CDR1 is SGHVS, CDR2 FQNEAQ, per germline. V gave up 5 bases and J gave up 1 base, with 16 bases separating them. In DNA, the CDR3 is TGTGCCAGCAGCCGAGACGCGGCCACCCGCACAGATACGCAGTATTTT. It is translated as CASSRDAATRTDTQYF.

The table lists this clone with a count of one. The chain recombines TRBV21-1 with TRBJ1-5; the D segment call TRBD1 is taken from the table without a DNA check. TRBV21-1 is deemed a pseudogene. This CDR3 region has 17 residues. The CDR3 loop reads CASSGPRDREGNQPQHF. CDR3 bases: TGTGCCAGCAGCGGTCCCCGGGACAGGGAAGGCAATCAGCCCCAGCATTTT.